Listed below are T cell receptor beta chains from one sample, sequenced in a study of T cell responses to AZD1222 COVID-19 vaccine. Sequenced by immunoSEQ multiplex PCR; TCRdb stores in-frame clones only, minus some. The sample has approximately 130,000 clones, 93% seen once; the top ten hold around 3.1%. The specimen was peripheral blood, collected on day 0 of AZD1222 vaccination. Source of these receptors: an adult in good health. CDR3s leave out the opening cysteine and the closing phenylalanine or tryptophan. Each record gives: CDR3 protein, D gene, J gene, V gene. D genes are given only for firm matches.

CDR3 protein: ASSQPNPNRDRYEQY; D gene: -; J gene: TRBJ2-7; V gene: TRBV4-1
CDR3 protein: TSSPASGSASDTQY; D gene: -; J gene: TRBJ2-3; V gene: TRBV1
CDR3 protein: ASSNRNSSGNTIY; D gene: -; J gene: TRBJ1-3; V gene: TRBV21-1
CDR3 protein: ASSQGPGGGDEQF; D gene: -; J gene: TRBJ2-1; V gene: TRBV4-1
CDR3 protein: ASSSSVRGFKNGELF; D gene: -; J gene: TRBJ2-2; V gene: TRBV5-8
CDR3 protein: ASCGAIVYGYT; D gene: -; J gene: TRBJ1-2; V gene: TRBV28
CDR3 protein: ASSTRERRYEQY; D gene: -; J gene: TRBJ2-7; V gene: TRBV6-5
CDR3 protein: ASSQKTGGEWTPLH; D gene: TRBD1; J gene: TRBJ1-6; V gene: TRBV4-2
CDR3 protein: ASSRQGQVNTDTQY; D gene: TRBD1; J gene: TRBJ2-3; V gene: TRBV9
CDR3 protein: AISGRDRDSYEQY; D gene: TRBD1; J gene: TRBJ2-7; V gene: TRBV10-3
CDR3 protein: ASSLEVETQY; D gene: -; J gene: TRBJ2-5; V gene: TRBV7-8
CDR3 protein: ASSPKFTEAF; D gene: -; J gene: TRBJ1-1; V gene: TRBV7-9
CDR3 protein: ASSSEGRGTDTQY; D gene: -; J gene: TRBJ2-3; V gene: TRBV7-2
CDR3 protein: ASSLVSADTDTQY; D gene: -; J gene: TRBJ2-3; V gene: TRBV7-9
CDR3 protein: ASSLGGGGANVLT; D gene: -; J gene: TRBJ2-6; V gene: TRBV5-8
CDR3 protein: AWSTAPAETQY; D gene: -; J gene: TRBJ2-5; V gene: TRBV30
CDR3 protein: ATSGTTRTQPQH; D gene: -; J gene: TRBJ1-5; V gene: TRBV24-1
CDR3 protein: ASSVATGYGYT; D gene: -; J gene: TRBJ1-2; V gene: TRBV9
CDR3 protein: ASSLGVSKAF; D gene: -; J gene: TRBJ1-1; V gene: TRBV3-1/TRBV3-2
CDR3 protein: ASYKKPGPEAF; D gene: -; J gene: TRBJ1-1; V gene: TRBV6-5
CDR3 protein: ASRTDSNQPQH; D gene: -; J gene: TRBJ1-5; V gene: TRBV6-5
CDR3 protein: SASLPGNNEKLF; D gene: -; J gene: TRBJ1-4; V gene: TRBV20-1
CDR3 protein: ASSQHGTDSNQPQH; D gene: TRBD1; J gene: TRBJ1-5; V gene: TRBV4-1